This TCR beta chain was recorded in a study of blood T cell repertoires in COVID-19. As for the study in general: Both acute and convalescent COVID-19 samples were obtained from the United States, Italy and Spain.

The CDR3 loop spans 11 amino acids. Trimming pared 8 bases from V and 5 bases from J, leaving 9 bases between. Germline loops: CDR1 MNHEY, CDR2 SVGAGI. Study processing details: Estimates of nucleated cell counts were drawn from the amplification of reference gene primers. TCRdb keeps only in-frame clones here, not all; method: immunoSEQ multiplex PCR. V and J calls and clone size are given by that table; D and trimming were obtained from the DNA. Among some 250,000 clones listed, 86% were seen once. Sequenced input: peripheral blood. The V gene is TRBV6-5, the J gene TRBJ1-1; D not certain. The sequence was collected from a man aged 25-45 years who had recovered from COVID-19. This CDR3 reads CASVRGTEAFF. The CDR3 DNA sequence: TGTGCCAGCGTCCGGGGTACTGAAGCTTTCTTT.